A single sample is the source of the 20 T cell receptor beta chains below, sequenced in a study of T cell responses to AZD1222 COVID-19 vaccine. Measured with immunoSEQ multiplex PCR; TCRdb has only the in-frame clones, and not every one. This table has 100,000 or so clones, about four fifths appearing once. Sequenced material: peripheral blood, taken on day 0 of AZD1222 vaccination. The receptors here all came from an adult in good health.

The chain joins TRBV2 to TRBJ1-2; 8 nucleotides agree with TRBD1. The germline CDR1 and CDR2 sequences are SNHLY and FYNNEI. The CDR3 sequence is 14 residues long. The V and J ends lost 8 bases and 2 bases, in that order; junction bases with no gene match: 7. The chain's CDR3 is CASAGDRYNYGYTF. The DNA for the CDR3 is TGTGCCAGCGCCGGGGACAGGTACAACTATGGCTACACCTTC. Complete variable domain (other parts from reference TRBV2 and TRBJ1-2): EPEVTQTPSHQVTQMGQEVILRCVPISNHLYFYWYRQILGQKVEFLVSFYNNEISEKSEIFDDQFSVERPDGSNFTLKIRSTKLEDSAMYFCASAGDRYNYGYTFGSGTRLTVV.

The J gene is TRBJ2-2, the V gene TRBV28, with D perhaps matching TRBD1 (6 bases). V lost 6 bases and J 4 bases, leaving 12 bases between the germline ends. Germline loops: CDR1 MDHEN, CDR2 SYDVKM. The CDR3 runs 14 residues. CDR3 DNA sequence: TGTGCCAGCAGGTTGGACAGACTCACCGGGGAGCTGTTTTTT. This gives the protein CASRLDRLTGELFF. Using reference TRBV28 and TRBJ2-2 for the parts outside the CDR3, the full variable domain is DVKVTQSSRYLVKRTGEKVFLECVQDMDHENMFWYRQDPGLGLRLIYFSYDVKMKEKGDIPEGYSVSREKKERFSLILESASTNQTSMYLCASRLDRLTGELFFGEGSRLTVL.

The chain combines TRBV7-2 with TRBJ1-1; D possibly corresponds to TRBD1 (5 bases). V shed 5 bases and J shed 0 bases, with 19 bases lying between them. This CDR3 contains 17 residues. The V gene's germline CDR1 is SGHTA and CDR2 FQGNSA. CDR3 region: CASSPVSGVNMNTEAFF. The CDR3 DNA reads TGTGCCAGCAGCCCCGTTTCGGGGGTCAACATGAACACTGAAGCTTTCTTT.

This rearrangement joins TRBV6-2 or TRBV6-3 to TRBJ2-7; unclear D gene. CDR1 and CDR2 (germline): MNHEY, SVGEGT. The CDR3 length is 15 residues. V was shortened by 2 bases and J by 5 bases, with 16 bases between the two germline ends. The DNA for the CDR3 is TGTGCCAGCAGTTACGGGCGACGACTGGGTAACGAGCAGTACTTC. Its translation: CASSYGRRLGNEQYF.

The J gene is TRBJ2-7, the V gene TRBV16; D gene ambiguous. The V gene's germline CDR1 is KGHSY and CDR2 FQNENV. The V end lost 2 bases, the J end lost 4 bases, and 6 bases lay between the germline ends. CDR3 length: 12 amino acids. For the CDR3, the DNA is TGTGCCAGCAGCCAAGACCTATACGAGCAGTACGTC. Amino acids: CASSQDLYEQYV.

This chain joins TRBV6-2 or TRBV6-3 and TRBJ1-5, with no clear D. V was clipped by 5 bases and J by 3 bases, with 11 bases between them. The CDR3 consists of 14 residues. Germline CDR1 MNHEY, CDR2 SVGEGT. The CDR3 DNA follows: TGTGCCAGCAGTCGACACGAGGTCAATCAGCCCCAGCATTTT. As protein: CASSRHEVNQPQHF.

The gene calls are TRBV9 and TRBJ2-1, with a weak D call TRBD1 (6 bases). The CDR3 extends over 18 amino acids. Germline V gene lookup returns CDR1 SGDLS and CDR2 YYNGEE. Trimming stripped 0 bases from V and 5 bases from J, with 21 bases between. As DNA, the CDR3 is TGTGCCAGCAGCGTAGCCCTTCCAGTAACGGCAGGGGACAATGAGCAGTTCTTC. It specifies CASSVALPVTAGDNEQFF.

In its sample, this clone was seen a few times. CDR3 DNA: TGTGCCAGCAGCCAAGCCGCTGGGACAGGCCGTTTTGACACCGGGGAGCTGTTTTTT. Translation: CASSQAAGTGRFDTGELFF. The chain couples TRBV14 to TRBJ2-2, with TRBD1 identical over 8 bases. CDR3 length: 19 residues. Trimming at V came to 1 base and at J to 3 bases, leaving 13 bases not matched to a gene. Germline V CDR1 and CDR2: SGHDN, FVKESK.

The rearrangement links TRBV3-1 (or the pseudogene TRBV3-2) to TRBJ1-4, with D tentatively TRBD1 (6 bases). CDR3 length: 14 amino acids. V lost 0 bases to trimming and J lost 8 bases, with 10 bases between them. The germline gives CDR1 LGHDT, CDR2 YNNKEL (reference sequence). CDR3 sequence reads: CASSQEGGGEKLFF. The DNA of the CDR3 is TGTGCCAGCAGCCAAGAAGGGGGTGGGGAAAAACTGTTTTTT.

This chain uses TRBV28 with TRBJ1-2, with a weak D call TRBD1 (5 bases). This CDR3 comprises 13 residues. Germline-derived CDR1 and CDR2 are MDHEN and SYDVKM. The germline V and J ends were trimmed by 7 bases and 5 bases, with 14 bases remaining between them. The CDR3 protein is CASTRGQGYGYTF. For the CDR3, the DNA is TGTGCCAGCACCCGAGGGCAGGGTTATGGCTACACCTTC.

The chain has TRBV30 and TRBJ1-2; possibly TRBD1 for D (6 bases). This CDR3 has 14 amino acids. V shed 5 bases and J shed 5 bases, with 18 bases lying between them. Germline V gene sequence: CDR1 GTSNPN, CDR2 SVGIG (reference sequence). CDR3 region: CAWSGDTRGYGYTF. CDR3 coding DNA: TGTGCCTGGTCCGGGGACACCCGGGGTTATGGCTACACCTTC.

The rearrangement uses TRBV29-1 and TRBJ2-5; no clear D gene. CDR3 size: 13 residues. V lost 3 bases and J 5 bases, leaving 13 bases between the germline ends. The germline gives CDR1 SQVTM, CDR2 ANQGSEA. The CDR3 spells CSVDWGSRETQYF. Written as DNA, the CDR3 is TGCAGCGTTGATTGGGGTAGTAGGGAGACCCAGTACTTC. The whole variable domain, remainder taken from reference TRBV29-1 and TRBJ2-5, is SAVISQKPSRDICQRGTSLTIQCQVDSQVTMMFWYRQQPGQSLTLIATANQGSEATYESGFVIDKFPISRPNLTFSTLTVSNMSPEDSSIYLCSVDWGSRETQYFGPGTRLLVL.

This clone was counted a few times. The J gene is TRBJ1-6, the V gene TRBV14, with 9 positions matching TRBD1. This CDR3 comprises 17 residues. CDR1 is SGHDN and CDR2 is FVKESK in the germline V gene. The trim removed 4 bases at V and 10 bases at J, leaving 14 bases unmatched. Here the CDR3 reads CASSPYSGGTGRSPLHF. CDR3 nucleotide sequence: TGTGCCAGCAGCCCTTACTCCGGAGGGACAGGGCGCTCACCCCTCCACTTT. The full variable domain, rest sourced from reference TRBV14 and TRBJ1-6, is EAGVTQFPSHSVIEKGQTVTLRCDPISGHDNLYWYRRVMGKEIKFLLHFVKESKQDESGMPNNRFLAERTGGTYSTLKVQPAELEDSGVYFCASSPYSGGTGRSPLHFGNGTRLTVT.

This chain links TRBV28 with TRBJ1-2; no clear D. CDR3 length equals 14 residues. V was cut by 2 bases and J by 0 bases, with 7 bases left in between. Germline CDR1 MDHEN, CDR2 SYDVKM. Here the CDR3 reads CASSLIETNYGYTF. DNA of the CDR3: TGTGCCAGCAGTTTAATTGAAACTAACTATGGCTACACCTTC.

A remark on this clone: The junction departs from germline at one end; a sequencing error may be responsible. J is TRBJ1-5 and V is TRBV6-5; D is unclear. Germline loops: CDR1 MNHEY, CDR2 SVGAGI. The CDR3 has 14 residues. The CDR3 sequence is CTSEAWVAGQPQHF. The CDR3 DNA reads as TGTACCAGCGAGGCTTGGGTCGCGGGTCAGCCCCAGCATTTT.

V gene TRBV4-1 combines with J gene TRBJ2-7; 10 positions agree with TRBD1. CDR1 MGHRA and CDR2 YSYEKL come from the germline V gene. The CDR3 totals 14 residues. After removal of 4 bases from V and 4 bases from J, the junction contained 4 bases not matched to a gene. This CDR3 is CASSLRDRGYEQYF. In nucleotides, the CDR3 is TGCGCCAGCAGCCTCCGGGACAGGGGTTACGAGCAGTACTTC.

A single count supports this clone. This chain links TRBV7-2 with TRBJ2-3; a possible D gene is TRBD2 (6 bases). The CDR3 covers 15 residues. Looked up from germline, CDR1 is SGHTA and CDR2 is FQGNSA. V was pared by 5 bases and J by 3 bases, with 15 bases between. CDR3 amino acids: CASSLVSTSTDTQYF. Here the CDR3 DNA reads TGTGCCAGCAGCCTAGTCTCGACTAGTACAGATACGCAGTATTTT.

V and J are TRBV6-2 or TRBV6-3 and TRBJ1-1; TRBD1 aligns across 10 bases. Trimming took 5 bases from V and 9 from J; bases not matched to a gene: 3. The CDR3 has 12 amino acids. CDR1 and CDR2 (germline): MNHEY, SVGEGT. The CDR3 region is CASSDRGRKAFF. CDR3 nucleotide sequence: TGTGCCAGCAGTGACAGGGGGCGCAAAGCTTTCTTT.

V and J are TRBV4-2 and TRBJ2-3; TRBD2 matches at 9 bases. Per the germline V gene, CDR1 is LGHNA and CDR2 is YNFKEQ. V gave up 0 bases and J gave up 6 bases; unmatched junction bases: 19. CDR3 length equals 20 residues. This CDR3 reads CASSQEPNLGLAGLGDTQYF. CDR3 bases: TGTGCCAGCAGCCAAGAGCCAAACCTTGGGCTAGCGGGATTAGGCGATACGCAGTATTTT.

The chain recombines TRBV5-4 with TRBJ1-1; 9 bases are shared with TRBD1. Per germline, CDR1 SGHNT and CDR2 YYREEE (reference sequence). V lost 6 bases, J lost 1 base, and 4 bases stayed unmatched. The CDR3 totals 14 residues. This CDR3 reads CASNIQGANTEAFF. The CDR3 DNA sequence: TGTGCCAGCAACATACAGGGGGCGAACACTGAAGCTTTCTTT. Combining the CDR3 with reference TRBV5-4 and TRBJ1-1 gives the whole variable domain ETGVTQSPTHLIKTRGQQVTLRCSSQSGHNTVSWYQQALGQGPQFIFQYYREEENGRGNFPPRFSGLQFPNYSSELNVNALELDDSALYLCASNIQGANTEAFFGQGTRLTVV.